The 20 T cell receptor beta chains in this list originate from one sample, sequenced in a study of blood T cell repertoires in COVID-19. This table comes from immunoSEQ multiplex PCR, and its TCRdb copy is limited to in-frame clones, with some not included. Among about 250,000 clones listed, more than 75% were seen once. Sequencing was done on a sample of PBMCs or T cells enriched from blood (not recorded which). These receptors all stem from a man aged 35-49 years who had recovered from COVID-19.

The chain recombines TRBV27 with TRBJ1-2; 10 nucleotides line up with TRBD1. In germline, CDR1 is MNHEY, CDR2 SMNVEV (reference sequence). With 3 bases clipped from V and 8 bases from J, the junction kept 6 bases outside the gene matches. CDR3 length equals 14 residues. CDR3 DNA: TGTGCCAGCAGTTTCCGACAGGGGGCGGGAGGCTACACCTTC. This gives the protein CASSFRQGAGGYTF.

The chain links TRBV30 to TRBJ1-6; TRBD1 agrees at 7 bases. Trimming removed 1 base from V and 10 bases from J; junction bases left unmatched: 13. The CDR3 extends over 16 amino acids. Germline V gene data show CDR1 as GTSNPN and CDR2 as SVGIG (reference sequence). CDR3 loop: CAWSDEQQGLSSPLHF. The CDR3 DNA reads as TGTGCCTGGAGTGACGAACAACAGGGGTTAAGCTCACCCCTCCACTTT.

V and J are TRBV5-8 and TRBJ1-5; unclear D gene. From germline, CDR1 is SGHTS and CDR2 YDEGEE. This CDR3 has 15 residues. V lost 2 bases and J lost 0, with 9 bases in between. The CDR3 reads CASSLSLYSNQPQHF. CDR3 DNA sequence: TGTGCCAGCAGCTTATCTCTTTATAGCAATCAGCCCCAGCATTTT.

This chain joins TRBV27 and TRBJ2-1; 11 nucleotides match TRBD2. Germline lookup yields CDR1 MNHEY and CDR2 SMNVEV (reference sequence). This CDR3 comprises 13 residues. V lost 6 bases to trimming and J lost 8 bases; unmatched junction nucleotides: 3. CDR3 nucleotides: TGTGCCAGCAGCTGGACTAGCGGGTATGAGCAGTTCTTC. Its translation: CASSWTSGYEQFF.

The genes are TRBV3-1 (or the pseudogene TRBV3-2) and TRBJ1-5; no clear D gene. Trimming removed 4 bases at V and 6 bases at J, with 16 bases between. The CDR3 loop spans 15 amino acids. CDR1 LGHDT and CDR2 YNNKEL come from the germline V gene (reference sequence). CDR3 amino acids: CASSPSGSRGQPQHF. CDR3 coding DNA: TGTGCCAGCAGCCCCAGCGGGTCTCGAGGTCAGCCCCAGCATTTT.

The V and J genes are TRBV2 and TRBJ1-1; 7 bases align to TRBD1. The junction had 3 bases not matched to a gene; V was cut back by 4 bases and J by 4 bases. The CDR3 length is 13 residues. Germline loops: CDR1 SNHLY, CDR2 FYNNEI. CDR3 in amino acids: CASSGQGGTEAFF. In DNA, the CDR3 is TGTGCCAGCAGTGGCCAGGGGGGCACTGAAGCTTTCTTT.

The genes are TRBV6-2 or TRBV6-3 and TRBJ2-3, with 7 bases identical to TRBD2. The CDR3 spans 16 residues. V shed 2 bases and J 2 bases; nucleotides not matched to a gene: 7. Germline V gives CDR1 MNHEY, CDR2 SVGEGT. DNA for the CDR3: TGTGCCAGCAGTTACGGGTCTGGACTAGACACAGATACGCAGTATTTT. It specifies CASSYGSGLDTDTQYF.

V gene TRBV12-3 or TRBV12-4 combines with J gene TRBJ2-7; D remains ambiguous. This CDR3 has 13 amino acids. Trimming removed 5 bases at V and 4 bases at J, with 12 bases between. The DNA for the CDR3 is TGTGCCAGCAGTGTAGGTTTTCCTTACGAGCAGTACTTC. Encoded protein: CASSVGFPYEQYF.

For the CDR3, the DNA is TGTGCCAGCAGCCTCGTCCTACAGGGGGATTATGGCTACACCTTC. It codes for CASSLVLQGDYGYTF. The chain carries TRBV5-4 and TRBJ1-2, with 8 bases that match TRBD1. The CDR3 has 15 amino acids. CDR1 SGHNT and CDR2 YYREEE come from the germline V gene (reference sequence). The ends lost 4 bases at V and 5 bases at J; junction bases unmatched: 10.

The chain employs TRBV9 and TRBJ1-1, with 7 bases matching TRBD1. Germline loops: CDR1 SGDLS, CDR2 YYNGEE. The length of the CDR3 is 13 residues. V gave up 0 bases and J gave up 10 bases; unmatched junction bases: 6. CDR3 protein: CASSVEGGAGAFF. CDR3 sequence (DNA): TGTGCCAGCAGCGTAGAAGGGGGCGCGGGAGCTTTCTTT. The variable domain in full, completed from reference TRBV9 and TRBJ1-1, reads DSGVTQTPKHLITATGQRVTLRCSPRSGDLSVYWYQQSLDQGLQFLIQYYNGEERAKGNILERFSAQQFPDLHSELNLSSLELGDSALYFCASSVEGGAGAFFGQGTRLTVV.

This rearrangement joins TRBV19 to TRBJ1-2; weak D call: TRBD1 (5 bases). V shed 9 bases and J shed 0 bases, with 17 bases lying between them. Germline assignment: CDR1 LNHDA and CDR2 SQIVND (reference sequence). The CDR3 has 15 residues. This CDR3 is CASRPADSPNYGYTF. CDR3 nucleotide sequence: TGTGCCAGCAGACCTGCCGACAGCCCTAACTATGGCTACACCTTC.

The V call is TRBV7-3, the J call TRBJ2-1; 9 nucleotides match TRBD2. CDR1 is SGHTA and CDR2 is FQGTGA in the germline V gene. This CDR3 is built from 16 residues. The J segment lost 2 bases and the V segment lost 4 bases, leaving 6 bases of the junction unmatched. In DNA, the CDR3 is TGTGCCAGCAGCTCACAGCGGGGGGACGCCTACAATGAGCAGTTCTTC. Protein product: CASSSQRGDAYNEQFF.

The rearrangement links TRBV4-1 to TRBJ1-6; 8 nucleotides align to TRBD1. V lost 3 bases, J lost 4 bases, and 5 bases stayed unmatched. Germline-derived CDR1 and CDR2 are MGHRA and YSYEKL. The CDR3 consists of 16 residues. This chain's CDR3 is CASSQDGTGYNSPLHF. For the CDR3, the DNA is TGCGCCAGCAGCCAGGATGGGACAGGTTATAATTCACCCCTCCACTTT.

The chain has TRBV18 and TRBJ2-3, with 10 bases aligning to TRBD1. The V and J ends lost 7 bases and 4 bases, in that order; junction bases with no gene match: 11. CDR1 is KGHSH and CDR2 is LQKENI in the germline V gene. The CDR3 runs to 16 residues. The CDR3, as DNA: TGTGCCAGCTTCAGAACCGGGACAGGGGTCGCAGATACGCAGTATTTT. Amino acid sequence: CASFRTGTGVADTQYF.

The chain employs TRBV4-2 and TRBJ2-7; 11 nucleotides align to TRBD2. V lost 1 base to trimming and J lost 7 bases; unmatched junction nucleotides: 6. Germline CDR1 reads LGHNA; CDR2 reads YNFKEQ. This CDR3 spans 15 amino acids. The CDR3 DNA reads TGTGCCAGCAGCCAAGTACTAGCGGGAGACCCGGAGCAGTACTTC. Amino acids: CASSQVLAGDPEQYF.

The table lists this clone with many counts. J is TRBJ2-2 and V is TRBV6-6; 7 bases are shared with TRBD1. The CDR3 covers 15 residues. The germline CDR1 and CDR2 sequences are MNHNY and SVGAGI (reference sequence). V gave up 6 bases and J gave up 1 base; unmatched junction bases: 5. The CDR3 region has the DNA TGTGCCAGCAGCCCGGGACAGATGAACACCGGGGAGCTGTTTTTT. It is translated as CASSPGQMNTGELFF.

This rearrangement joins TRBV5-1 to TRBJ2-6, with D tentatively TRBD1 (5 bases). Germline V gives CDR1 SGHRS, CDR2 YFSETQ. This CDR3 region has 16 residues. Trimming shortened V by 5 bases and J by 0 bases, and 12 bases separated the two germline ends. This CDR3 is CASSLTGDSGANVLTF. The CDR3 nucleotides are TGCGCCAGCAGTCTCACAGGTGACTCTGGGGCCAACGTCCTGACTTTC.

V gene TRBV27 combines with J gene TRBJ1-2; 10 bases line up with TRBD1. The germline V gene encodes CDR1 MNHEY and CDR2 SMNVEV (reference sequence). V was pared by 4 bases and J by 5 bases, with 4 bases of the junction left unmatched. The CDR3 has 14 residues. The CDR3 nucleotides are TGTGCCAGCAGTTCCGGGACAGGGGTGTATGGCTACACCTTC. This translates into CASSSGTGVYGYTF.

The CDR3 reads CASAGTGDRNTEAFF. The DNA for the CDR3 is TGTGCCAGCGCTGGGACAGGGGATAGGAACACTGAAGCTTTCTTT. The chain joins TRBV9 to TRBJ1-1; 10 nucleotides match TRBD1. The CDR3 has 15 residues. V shed 7 bases, J shed 1 base, and the junction held 7 bases outside the gene matches. Germline-derived CDR1 and CDR2 are SGDLS and YYNGEE.

J is TRBJ2-7 and V is TRBV14, with D possibly matching TRBD2 (6 bases). CDR1 and CDR2 (germline): SGHDN, FVKESK. V was cut by 6 bases and J by 4 bases, with 22 bases left in between. The CDR3 contains 16 residues. The CDR3 DNA is TGTGCCAGCAGTTTTACCCCGGGCGTGGCGGGATACGAGCAGTACTTC. As protein: CASSFTPGVAGYEQYF.